The following is a T cell receptor beta chain sequence with its context. Its antigen is not identified. The PCR was carried out with 60 Vbeta primers and 13 Jbeta primers. Sequencing used immunoSEQ multiplex PCR; TCRdb keeps in-frame clones, though not all of them. The sample consists of 150,000 to 200,000 clones, around 70% of them appearing once. Per the germline V gene, CDR1 is MNHEY and CDR2 is SMNVEV (reference sequence). The V and J ends lost 2 bases and 11 bases respectively, with 10 bases between them. There are 12 residues in the CDR3. This sample stems from a study of cytomegalovirus exposure and HLA in healthy donors. Study outcomes and limitations: Reportedly, HLA-A and HLA-B alleles of most subjects were accurately predicted from TCR beta.

V usage is TRBV27 and J usage is TRBJ1-5; tentatively, D is TRBD1 (6 bases). The sequence was collected from a man aged 18 to 30 in good health and CMV-seropositive. The sequencing input was PBMCs. The CDR3 reads CASSLPPGAQHF. CDR3 in DNA: TGTGCCAGCAGTTTACCCCCAGGGGCCCAGCATTTT.